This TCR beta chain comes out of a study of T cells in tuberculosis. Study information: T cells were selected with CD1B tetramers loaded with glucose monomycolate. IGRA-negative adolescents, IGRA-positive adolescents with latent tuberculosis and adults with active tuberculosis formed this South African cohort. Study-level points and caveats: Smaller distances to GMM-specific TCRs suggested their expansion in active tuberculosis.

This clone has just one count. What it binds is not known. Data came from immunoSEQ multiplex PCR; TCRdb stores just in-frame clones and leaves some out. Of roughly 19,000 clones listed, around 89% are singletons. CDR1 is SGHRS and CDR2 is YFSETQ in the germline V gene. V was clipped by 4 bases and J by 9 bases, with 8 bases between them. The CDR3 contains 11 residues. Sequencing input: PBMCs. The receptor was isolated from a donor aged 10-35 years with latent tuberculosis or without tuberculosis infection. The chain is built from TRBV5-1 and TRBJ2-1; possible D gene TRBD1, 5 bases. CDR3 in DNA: TGCGCCAGCAGCGTGGGGCCTGAGCAGTTCTTC. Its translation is CASSVGPEQFF.